Following are 6 T cell receptor beta chains from one sample sequenced in a study of blood T cells in healthy people across ages. A second PCR of about 6 to 11 cycles used a sample-barcoded 5' primer and a J-beta primer mix. TCRdb reanalysed the 5' RACE reads using MiXCR and keeps one entry per CDR3 protein. This sample has 1.5 million to 2 million distinct CDR3 sequences, with 28% found just once. Sequences were obtained from blood. The origin of the receptors is a woman between 25 and 40 years old in good health.

Comments on this clonotype: Germline and junction disagree at one end, which may indicate a read error. The chain recombines TRBV7-2 with TRBJ1-2; D gene uncertain. Per the germline V gene, CDR1 is SGHTA and CDR2 is FQGNSA. The CDR3 is made up of 13 amino acids. As DNA, the CDR3 is TGTGCCGGCAGTATGTGGCTCGGCTATGGCTACACCTTC. Amino acids: CAGSMWLGYGYTF.

This clonotype came up a few times. The V gene is TRBV15, the J gene TRBJ2-3; no clear D. Germline V gives CDR1 LNHNV, CDR2 YYDKDF (reference sequence). Trimming left V 5 bases short and J 5 bases short, with 14 bases between. The length of the CDR3 is 14 residues. In DNA, the CDR3 is TGTGCCACCAGCTCAACCCTTGGCTTAGATACGCAGTATTTT. Translated: CATSSTLGLDTQYF.

The sample holds a few counts of this clonotype. The rearrangement uses TRBV6-2 or TRBV6-3 and TRBJ2-7; D ambiguous. This CDR3 contains 12 residues. Trimming took off 0 bases at V and 9 bases at J, with 9 bases between the two ends. Germline-derived CDR1 and CDR2 are MNHEY and SVGEGT. CDR3 sequence (DNA): TGTGCCAGCAGTTACTCGGAGAACTCGCAGTACTTC. It yields the protein CASSYSENSQYF.

In regard to this clonotype: A read error may be the cause here, since a much bigger clone is one base away. The chain couples TRBV5-1 to TRBJ2-5; the D is unclear. Trimming removed 3 bases from V and 0 bases from J, with 9 bases in between. Germline CDR1 and CDR2: SGHRS and YFSETQ. The CDR3 sequence is 14 residues long. The CDR3: CASSCLQDQETQYF. DNA of the CDR3: TGCGCCAGCAGCTGTTTACAAGACCAAGAGACCCAGTACTTC.

In this sample, this clonotype turned up many times. The chain uses TRBV5-1 and TRBJ1-1; no clear D. This CDR3 has 13 residues. The germline V gene encodes CDR1 SGHRS and CDR2 YFSETQ. With 4 bases removed from V and 1 base from J, the gap between germline ends came to 8 bases. The CDR3 loop is CASSGGGNTEAFF. CDR3 nucleotide sequence: TGCGCCAGCAGCGGAGGAGGGAACACTGAAGCTTTCTTT.

This clonotype was detected a few times. J is TRBJ2-1 and V is TRBV6-2 or TRBV6-3; D not resolved. V was shortened by 2 bases and J by 8 bases, with 7 bases between the two germline ends. The CDR3 loop spans 12 amino acids. The V gene's germline CDR1 is MNHEY and CDR2 SVGEGT. In DNA, the CDR3 is TGTGCCAGCAGTTACGGGGTCCATGAGCAGTTCTTC. The encoded protein is CASSYGVHEQFF.